Shown below are 24 T cell receptor beta chains from a single sample sequenced in a study of blood T cell repertoires in COVID-19. Assay used: immunoSEQ multiplex PCR; TCRdb lists only in-frame clones, some missing. This table holds 300,000 to 400,000 clones, more than 70% found once. The sample comprised peripheral blood. The receptors shown here come from a woman younger than 45 with COVID-19, enrolled during active disease.

The chain carries TRBV5-4 and TRBJ2-1; D unresolved. Germline V gene data show CDR1 as SGHNT and CDR2 as YYREEE (reference sequence). V gave up 4 bases and J gave up 4 bases, with 9 bases separating them. The CDR3 is made up of 13 amino acids. For the CDR3, the DNA is TGTGCCAGCAGCACCCCGGGTTACAATGAGCAGTTCTTC. Translation gives CASSTPGYNEQFF.

This clone appeared once. The chain employs TRBV4-3 and TRBJ1-6; D is ambiguous. V gave up 4 bases and J gave up 8 bases, with 6 bases separating them. There are 12 residues in the CDR3. Germline V gives CDR1 LGHNA, CDR2 YSLEER. CDR3 nucleotides: TGCGCCAGCAGCCCCCAGGATTCACCCCTCCACTTT. Amino acids: CASSPQDSPLHF.

The chain is built from TRBV10-3 and TRBJ2-7, with 7 bases aligning to TRBD2. The CDR3 loop spans 15 amino acids. V lost 2 bases and J lost 5; bases outside the gene matches: 9. Germline V gene sequence: CDR1 ENHRY, CDR2 SYGVKD. The CDR3 here is CAISETGRGSHEQYF. In nucleotides, the CDR3 is TGTGCCATCAGTGAGACGGGGCGGGGGTCTCACGAGCAGTACTTC.

This clone was picked up one time. The rearrangement joins TRBV12-3 or TRBV12-4 to TRBJ2-2, with 9 nucleotides matching TRBD2. CDR3 length equals 13 residues. Trimming removed 1 base from V and 13 bases from J; junction bases left unmatched: 4. CDR3 sequence: CASSLGREGRLFF. The CDR3 DNA follows: TGTGCCAGCAGTTTAGGGCGGGAGGGCCGGCTGTTTTTT.

This chain connects TRBV6-5 to TRBJ1-4, with 7 bases fitting TRBD1. Unmatched junction bases numbered 8, after V lost 5 bases and J lost 5 bases. The CDR3 sequence is 15 residues long. Germline CDR1 and CDR2: MNHEY and SVGAGI. The CDR3 DNA is TGTGCCAGCAGTCTCGGGGGACAGACGAATGAAAAACTGTTTTTT. This codes for CASSLGGQTNEKLFF.

The CDR3 DNA reads TGTGCCAGCAGTTTCATCAGGGGATATGGCTACACCTTC. Amino acid sequence: CASSFIRGYGYTF. The rearrangement links TRBV3-1 (or the pseudogene TRBV3-2) to TRBJ1-2; D perhaps matches TRBD1 (6 bases). The germline V gene encodes CDR1 LGHDT and CDR2 YNNKEL (reference sequence). This CDR3 region has 13 residues. V was trimmed by 6 bases and J by 5 bases, leaving 13 bases between them.

The J gene is TRBJ2-7, the V gene TRBV28, with 8 bases lining up with TRBD2. Germline V gene lookup returns CDR1 MDHEN and CDR2 SYDVKM. The CDR3 covers 13 residues. V was clipped by 10 bases and J by 2 bases; unmatched bases: 7. DNA for the CDR3: TGTGCCACCTCCCCGGGGGGGCCCTACGAGCAGTACTTC. Translated: CATSPGGPYEQYF.

The J gene is TRBJ1-1, the V gene TRBV4-1; 12 bases map to TRBD1. J gave up 6 bases and V 1 base, and 6 bases lay outside the gene matches. CDR1 and CDR2 from the germline V gene are MGHRA and YSYEKL. This CDR3 contains 16 residues. CDR3 sequence: CASSQGWGTGGPEAFF. In nucleotides, the CDR3 is TGCGCCAGCAGCCAAGGGTGGGGGACAGGGGGCCCTGAAGCTTTCTTT.

Points on this clone: Other DNA sequences in this specimen translate into the identical CDR3. CDR3 in DNA: TGCGCCAGCAGCCAAGGTCAGGGCCGCGAGCAGTACTTC. Translated: CASSQGQGREQYF. The chain recombines TRBV4-3 with TRBJ2-7; weak D call: TRBD1 (5 bases). CDR1 is LGHNA, CDR2 YSLEER, per germline. The V and J ends lost 1 base and 6 bases respectively, with 10 bases between them. The CDR3 covers 13 residues.

The gene calls are TRBV7-2 and TRBJ2-3; maybe TRBD1 (5 bases). Trimming pared 1 base from V and 6 bases from J, leaving 11 bases between. Germline CDR1 and CDR2: SGHTA and FQGNSA. The CDR3 has 14 residues. The CDR3 DNA is TGTGCCAGCAGCTTAGGACAGAGCCCCGATACGCAGTATTTT. Its translation is CASSLGQSPDTQYF.

In this sample, this clone turned up once. The rearrangement links TRBV10-2 to TRBJ2-7, with TRBD1 matching 8 bases. This CDR3 has 11 amino acids. CDR1 and CDR2 (germline): WSHSY, SAAADI. Trimming cost V 8 bases and J 5 bases; bases outside gene matches: 2. The CDR3 coding sequence is TGCGCCAGCGGGACAGGCCACGAGCAGTACGTC. Translating gives CASGTGHEQYV.

This clone was seen just once. The rearrangement links TRBV3-1 (or the pseudogene TRBV3-2) to TRBJ2-1, with D perhaps matching TRBD1 (7 bases). This CDR3 comprises 15 residues. V lost 1 base to trimming and J lost 5 bases, with 12 bases between them. Germline CDR1 and CDR2: LGHDT and YNNKEL (reference sequence). CDR3 region: CASSQAEGADNEQFF. DNA for the CDR3: TGTGCCAGCAGCCAAGCGGAGGGGGCGGACAATGAGCAGTTCTTC.

The rearrangement uses TRBV6-2 or TRBV6-3 and TRBJ2-5; 7 bases match TRBD2. Looked up from germline, CDR1 is MNHEY and CDR2 is SVGEGT. The CDR3 length is 13 residues. With 5 bases clipped from V and 3 bases from J, the junction kept 3 bases outside the gene matches. Here the CDR3 reads CASSTAGEETQYF. The CDR3 region has the DNA TGTGCCAGCAGTACCGCGGGAGAAGAGACCCAGTACTTC.

The rearrangement uses TRBV10-1 and TRBJ1-4; unclear D gene. Germline loops: CDR1 WNHNN, CDR2 SYGVQD (reference sequence). V was shortened by 9 bases and J by 4 bases, with 12 bases between the two germline ends. This CDR3 has 13 residues. The DNA of the CDR3 is TGCGCCAGACCCAGATTATTTAATGAAAAACTGTTTTTT. Its translation is CARPRLFNEKLFF.

The chain carries TRBV9 and TRBJ2-1, with 9 bases aligning to TRBD1. This CDR3 has 16 amino acids. Germline V CDR1 and CDR2: SGDLS, YYNGEE. Unmatched junction bases numbered 8, after V lost 4 bases and J lost 3 bases. Here the CDR3 DNA reads TGTGCCAGCAGCCCACTGGACAGGGGATTCTACAATGAGCAGTTCTTC. Translation: CASSPLDRGFYNEQFF.

The chain carries TRBV10-2 and TRBJ2-5; 14 nucleotides align to TRBD2. The CDR3 contains 15 residues. The V gene end was trimmed by 6 bases and the J gene end by 1 base; junction bases not matched to a gene: 1. CDR1 is WSHSY and CDR2 is SAAADI in the germline V gene. The CDR3 DNA follows: TGCGCCAGCAGGGGGACTAGCGGGGGCCAAGAGACCCAGTACTTC. Its protein is CASRGTSGGQETQYF.

The chain uses TRBV6-2 or TRBV6-3 and TRBJ1-2; the D is unclear. The CDR3 has 13 residues. Deletions cut 2 bases from V and 7 bases from J, with 11 bases between. Germline lookup yields CDR1 MNHEY and CDR2 SVGEGT. The CDR3 here is CASSYGVSGGYTF. The CDR3 DNA follows: TGTGCCAGCAGTTACGGAGTAAGTGGTGGCTACACCTTC.

V usage is TRBV10-3 and J usage is TRBJ2-1; 9 nucleotides line up with TRBD1. Unmatched junction bases numbered 11, after V lost 4 bases and J lost 7 bases. The CDR3 contains 16 residues. CDR1 ENHRY and CDR2 SYGVKD come from the germline V gene. The chain's CDR3 is CAISGPGTGKGNEQFF. In DNA form, the CDR3 reads TGTGCCATCAGTGGGCCCGGGACAGGGAAGGGAAATGAGCAGTTCTTC.

This chain uses TRBV29-1 with TRBJ1-1; 10 bases fit TRBD1. The CDR3 is 14 amino acids. CDR1 SQVTM and CDR2 ANQGSEA come from the germline V gene. CDR3 amino acids: CTIRQGAVDTEAFF. CDR3 bases: TGCACTATAAGACAGGGGGCCGTGGACACTGAAGCTTTCTTT.

This sequence joins TRBV28 and TRBJ2-1; D is undetermined. The CDR3 has 13 residues. CDR1 is MDHEN, CDR2 SYDVKM, per germline. V shed 7 bases and J shed 7 bases, with 14 bases lying between them. In DNA, the CDR3 is TGTGCCAGCATTGTTCCAGGTAGAAATGAGCAGTTCTTC. The encoded protein is CASIVPGRNEQFF.

Here the CDR3 DNA reads TGTGCCAGTAGTACCCTCGGGCAGGGGTGGGGGAAAAGCTCCTACAATGAGCAGTTCTTC. This sequence encodes CASSTLGQGWGKSSYNEQFF. The chain joins TRBV19 to TRBJ2-1; TRBD1 is a possible D gene (6 bases). CDR3 length equals 20 residues. The V gene's germline CDR1 is LNHDA and CDR2 SQIVND (reference sequence). Trimming stripped 4 bases from V and 0 bases from J, with 25 bases between.

This clone was seen only a few times. This rearrangement joins TRBV7-2 to TRBJ1-6; D uncertain. The CDR3 spans 15 residues. V lost 5 bases and J 5 bases, leaving 13 bases between the germline ends. Germline CDR1 and CDR2: SGHTA and FQGNSA. The chain's CDR3 is CASSPATEDNSPLHF. The CDR3 DNA reads TGTGCCAGCAGCCCTGCGACTGAAGATAATTCACCCCTCCACTTT.

CDR3: CASSPFWAGGITDTQYF. As DNA, the CDR3 is TGTGCCAGCAGCCCATTCTGGGCAGGGGGCATCACAGATACGCAGTATTTT. The genes are TRBV7-9 and TRBJ2-3, with 8 bases lining up with TRBD1. V lost 5 bases, J lost 2 bases, and 12 bases stayed unmatched. The germline V gene encodes CDR1 SEHNR and CDR2 FQNEAQ (reference sequence). The length of the CDR3 is 17 residues.

CDR3: CASSSYRGDYNSPLHF. CDR3 nucleotides: TGTGCCAGCAGCTCTTACAGGGGGGATTATAATTCACCCCTCCACTTT. The V and J genes are TRBV7-9 and TRBJ1-6; TRBD1 matches at 8 bases. The CDR3 is 16 amino acids. J gave up 4 bases and V 4 bases, and 6 bases lay outside the gene matches. Germline V CDR1 and CDR2: SEHNR, FQNEAQ (reference sequence).